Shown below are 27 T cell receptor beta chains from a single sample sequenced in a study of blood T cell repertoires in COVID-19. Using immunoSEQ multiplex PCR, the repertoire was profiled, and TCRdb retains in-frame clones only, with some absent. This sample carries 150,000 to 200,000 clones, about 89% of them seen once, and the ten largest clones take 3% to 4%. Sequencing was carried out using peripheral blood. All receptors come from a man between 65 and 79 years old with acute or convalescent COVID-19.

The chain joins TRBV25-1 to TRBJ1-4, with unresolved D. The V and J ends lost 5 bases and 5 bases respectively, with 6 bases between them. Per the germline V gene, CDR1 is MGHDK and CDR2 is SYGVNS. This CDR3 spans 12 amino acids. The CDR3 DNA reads TGTGCCAGCAGTAGAGGAAATGAAAAACTGTTTTTT. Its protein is CASSRGNEKLFF.

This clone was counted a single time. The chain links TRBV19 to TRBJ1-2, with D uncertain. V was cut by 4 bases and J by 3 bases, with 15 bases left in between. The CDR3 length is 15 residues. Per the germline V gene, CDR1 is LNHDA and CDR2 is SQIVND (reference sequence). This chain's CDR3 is CASSKDAGFDYGYTF. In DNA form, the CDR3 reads TGTGCCAGTAGTAAGGATGCGGGGTTTGACTATGGCTACACCTTC.

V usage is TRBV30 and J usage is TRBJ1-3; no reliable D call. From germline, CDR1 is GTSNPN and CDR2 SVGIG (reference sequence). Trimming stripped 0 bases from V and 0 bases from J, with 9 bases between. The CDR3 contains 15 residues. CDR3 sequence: CAWSVRGRSGNTIYF. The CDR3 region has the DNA TGTGCCTGGAGTGTACGAGGGCGCTCTGGAAACACCATATATTTT.

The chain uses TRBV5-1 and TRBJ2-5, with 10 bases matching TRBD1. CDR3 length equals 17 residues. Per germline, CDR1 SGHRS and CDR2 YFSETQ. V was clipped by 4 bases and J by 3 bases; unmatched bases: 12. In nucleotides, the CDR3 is TGCGCCAGCAGCCGCGTCCCGGGACAGGGGACAGAAGAGACCCAGTACTTC. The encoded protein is CASSRVPGQGTEETQYF.

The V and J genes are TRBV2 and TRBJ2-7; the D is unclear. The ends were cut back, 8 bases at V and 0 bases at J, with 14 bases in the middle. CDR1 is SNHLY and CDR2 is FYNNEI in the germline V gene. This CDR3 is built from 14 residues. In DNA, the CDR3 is TGTGCCAGCTCCCCGGGTAGGAGCTCCTACGAGCAGTACTTC. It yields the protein CASSPGRSSYEQYF.

This chain's CDR3 is CASSWRGEQFF. The DNA for the CDR3 is TGTGCCAGCAGCTGGAGAGGGGAGCAGTTCTTC. J is TRBJ2-1 and V is TRBV7-8; tentatively, D is TRBD2 (5 bases). CDR1 is SGHVS, CDR2 FQNEAQ, per germline. This CDR3 spans 11 amino acids. Deletions cut 4 bases from V and 10 bases from J, with 8 bases between.

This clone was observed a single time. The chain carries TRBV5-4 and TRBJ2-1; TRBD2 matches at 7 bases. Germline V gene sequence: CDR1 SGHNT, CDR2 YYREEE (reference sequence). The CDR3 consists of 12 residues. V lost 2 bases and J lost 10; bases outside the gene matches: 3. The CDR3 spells CASSLQAGEQFF. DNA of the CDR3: TGTGCCAGCAGCTTACAAGCGGGAGAGCAGTTCTTC.

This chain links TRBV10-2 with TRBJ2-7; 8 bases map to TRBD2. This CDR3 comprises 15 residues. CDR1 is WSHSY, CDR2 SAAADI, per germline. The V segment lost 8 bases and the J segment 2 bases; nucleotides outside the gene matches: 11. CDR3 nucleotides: TGCGCCAGCCGCAGAGCTAGCGGGCTCACCTACGAGCAGTACTTC. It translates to CASRRASGLTYEQYF.

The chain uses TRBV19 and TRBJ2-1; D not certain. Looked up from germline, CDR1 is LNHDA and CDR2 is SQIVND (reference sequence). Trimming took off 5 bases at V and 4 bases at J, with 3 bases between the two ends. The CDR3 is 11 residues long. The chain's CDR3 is CASSLYNEQFF. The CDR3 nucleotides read TGTGCCAGTAGTCTGTACAATGAGCAGTTCTTC.

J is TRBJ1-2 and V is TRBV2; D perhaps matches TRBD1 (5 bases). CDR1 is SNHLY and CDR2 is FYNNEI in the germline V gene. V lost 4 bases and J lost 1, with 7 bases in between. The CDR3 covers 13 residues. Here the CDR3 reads CASSGGLNYGYTF. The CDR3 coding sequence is TGTGCCAGCAGTGGGGGACTTAACTATGGCTACACCTTC.

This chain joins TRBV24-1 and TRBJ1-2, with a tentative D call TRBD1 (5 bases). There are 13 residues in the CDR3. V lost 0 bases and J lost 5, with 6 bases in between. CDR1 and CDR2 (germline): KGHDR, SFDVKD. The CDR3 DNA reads TGTGCCACCAGTGATTTGGGGGGGTATGGCTACACCTTC. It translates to CATSDLGGYGYTF.

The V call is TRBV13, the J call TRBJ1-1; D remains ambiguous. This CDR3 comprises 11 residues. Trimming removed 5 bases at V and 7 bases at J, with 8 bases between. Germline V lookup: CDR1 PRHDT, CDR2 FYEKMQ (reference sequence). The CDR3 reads CASSQAGEAFF. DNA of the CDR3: TGTGCCAGCAGCCAGGCGGGTGAAGCTTTCTTT.

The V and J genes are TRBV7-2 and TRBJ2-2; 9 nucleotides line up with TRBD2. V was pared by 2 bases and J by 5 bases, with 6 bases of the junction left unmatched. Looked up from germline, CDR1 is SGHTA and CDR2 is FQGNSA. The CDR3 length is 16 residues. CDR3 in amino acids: CASSLPAGGPTGELFF. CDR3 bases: TGTGCCAGCAGCTTACCAGCGGGGGGCCCGACCGGGGAGCTGTTTTTT.

Here the CDR3 reads CASSPPGQPQHF. The CDR3 DNA is TGTGCCAGCAGTCCCCCAGGACAGCCCCAGCATTTT. V and J are TRBV27 and TRBJ1-5; D unclear. There are 12 residues in the CDR3. Germline loops: CDR1 MNHEY, CDR2 SMNVEV (reference sequence). Trimming left V 5 bases short and J 7 bases short, with 9 bases between.

The CDR3, as DNA: TGTGCCAGCAGTCCGGGAGTAGGTGGGGAGACCCAGTACTTC. Amino acids: CASSPGVGGETQYF. The V gene is TRBV11-2, the J gene TRBJ2-5, with a possible D match to TRBD2 (6 bases). The CDR3 has 14 amino acids. Trimming left V 6 bases short and J 5 bases short, with 16 bases between. Germline assignment: CDR1 SGHAT and CDR2 FQNNGV.

CDR3 DNA: TGTGCCAGCAGCTTCGCCACAGGGGGCTACGAGCAGTACTTC. Translated: CASSFATGGYEQYF. The V gene is TRBV13, the J gene TRBJ2-7; 8 bases line up with TRBD1. This CDR3 is 14 amino acids long. CDR1 and CDR2 from the germline V gene are PRHDT and FYEKMQ (reference sequence). Germline trimming cut 3 bases from V and 3 bases from J; bases unmatched to any gene: 4.

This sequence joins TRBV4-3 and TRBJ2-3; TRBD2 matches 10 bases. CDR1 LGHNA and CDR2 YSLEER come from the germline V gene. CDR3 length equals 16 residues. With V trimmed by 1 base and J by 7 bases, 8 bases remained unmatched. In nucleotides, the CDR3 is TGCGCCAGCAGCCAAGTTCAAGCGGGGGGGGCTTATACGCAGTATTTT. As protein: CASSQVQAGGAYTQYF.

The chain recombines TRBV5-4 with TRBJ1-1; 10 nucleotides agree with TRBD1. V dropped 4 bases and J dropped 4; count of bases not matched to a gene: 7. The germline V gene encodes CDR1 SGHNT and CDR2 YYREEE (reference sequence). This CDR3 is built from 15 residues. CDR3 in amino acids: CASSLPGQGPTEAFF. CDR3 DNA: TGTGCCAGCAGCCTGCCGGGACAGGGGCCCACTGAAGCTTTCTTT.

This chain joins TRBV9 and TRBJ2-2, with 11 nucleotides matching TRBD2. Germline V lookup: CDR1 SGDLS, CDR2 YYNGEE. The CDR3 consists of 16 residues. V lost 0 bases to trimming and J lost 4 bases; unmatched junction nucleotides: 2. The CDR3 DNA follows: TGTGCCAGCAGCGTAGCGACTAGCGGGACCACCGGGGAGCTGTTTTTT. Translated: CASSVATSGTTGELFF.

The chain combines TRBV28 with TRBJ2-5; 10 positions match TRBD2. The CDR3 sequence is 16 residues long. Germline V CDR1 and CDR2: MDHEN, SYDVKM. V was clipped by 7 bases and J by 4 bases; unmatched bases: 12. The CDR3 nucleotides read TGTGCCAGCATCAACTTTCCGGGACTAGCGAGAGAGACCCAGTACTTC. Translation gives CASINFPGLARETQYF.

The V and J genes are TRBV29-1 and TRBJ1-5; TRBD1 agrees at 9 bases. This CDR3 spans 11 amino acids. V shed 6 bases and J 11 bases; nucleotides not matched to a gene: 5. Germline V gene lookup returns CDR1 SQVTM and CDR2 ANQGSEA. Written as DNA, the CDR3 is TGCAGCGTGGGGACAGGGCCATCCCAGCATTTT. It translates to CSVGTGPSQHF.

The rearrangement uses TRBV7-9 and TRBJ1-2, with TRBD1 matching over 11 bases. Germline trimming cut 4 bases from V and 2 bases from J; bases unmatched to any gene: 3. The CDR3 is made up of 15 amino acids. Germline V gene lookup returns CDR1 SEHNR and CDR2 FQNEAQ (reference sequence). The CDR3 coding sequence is TGTGCCAGCAGCTCTTGGGACAGGGGGAACTATGGCTACACCTTC. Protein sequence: CASSSWDRGNYGYTF.

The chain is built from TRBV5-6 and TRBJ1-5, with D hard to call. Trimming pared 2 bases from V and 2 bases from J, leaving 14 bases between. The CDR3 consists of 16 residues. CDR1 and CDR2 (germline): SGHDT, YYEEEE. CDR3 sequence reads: CASSLGGPIGNQPQHF. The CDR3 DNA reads TGTGCCAGCAGCTTAGGTGGGCCCATCGGCAATCAGCCCCAGCATTTT.

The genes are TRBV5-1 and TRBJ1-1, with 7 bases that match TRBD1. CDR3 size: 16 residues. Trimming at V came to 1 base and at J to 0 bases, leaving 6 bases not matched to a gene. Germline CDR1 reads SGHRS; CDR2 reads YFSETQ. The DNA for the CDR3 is TGCGCCAGCAGCTTGCATTTGGGACAGCTGAACACTGAAGCTTTCTTT. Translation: CASSLHLGQLNTEAFF.

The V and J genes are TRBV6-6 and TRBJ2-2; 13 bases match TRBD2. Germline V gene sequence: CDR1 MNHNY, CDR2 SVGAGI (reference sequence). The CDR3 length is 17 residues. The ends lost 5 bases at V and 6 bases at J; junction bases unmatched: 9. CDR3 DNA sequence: TGTGCCAGCAGTCCTCGGACTAGCGGGAGCTGGCCCGGGGAGCTGTTTTTT. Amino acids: CASSPRTSGSWPGELFF.

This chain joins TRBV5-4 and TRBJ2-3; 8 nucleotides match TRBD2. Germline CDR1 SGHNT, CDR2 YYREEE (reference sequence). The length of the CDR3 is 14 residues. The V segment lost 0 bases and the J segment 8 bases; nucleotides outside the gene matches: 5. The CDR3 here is CASSLEGTRGTQYF. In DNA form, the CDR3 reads TGTGCCAGCAGCTTGGAAGGGACTAGGGGTACGCAGTATTTT.

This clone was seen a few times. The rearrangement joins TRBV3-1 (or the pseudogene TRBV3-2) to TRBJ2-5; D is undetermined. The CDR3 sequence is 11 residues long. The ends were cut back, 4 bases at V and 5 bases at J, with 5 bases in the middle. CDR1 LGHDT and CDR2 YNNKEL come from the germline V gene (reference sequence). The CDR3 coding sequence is TGTGCCAGCAGCCTCCTGGAGACCCAGTACTTC. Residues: CASSLLETQYF.